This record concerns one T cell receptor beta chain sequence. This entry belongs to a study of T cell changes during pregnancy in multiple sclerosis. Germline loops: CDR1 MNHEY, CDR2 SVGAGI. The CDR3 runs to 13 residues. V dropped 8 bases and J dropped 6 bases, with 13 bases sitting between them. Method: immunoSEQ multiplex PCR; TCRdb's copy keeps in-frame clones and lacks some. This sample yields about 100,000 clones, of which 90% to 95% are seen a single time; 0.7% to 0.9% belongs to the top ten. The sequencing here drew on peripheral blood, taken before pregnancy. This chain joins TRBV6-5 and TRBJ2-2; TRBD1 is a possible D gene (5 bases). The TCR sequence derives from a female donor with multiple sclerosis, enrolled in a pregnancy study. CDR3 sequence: CASHRGSPGELFF. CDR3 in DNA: TGTGCCAGCCATAGGGGTTCTCCCGGGGAGCTGTTTTTT.